These T cell receptor beta chains were read from a single sample in a study of shared clonotypes between healthy human individuals. Generated by immunoSEQ multiplex PCR, the TCRdb table keeps only in-frame clones and is missing some. The sample includes 2 million to 2.5 million clones, approximately 93% seen only once; the top ten take around 0.4%. Sequencing was done on a sample of naive CD4+ T cells from PBMCs. The receptors here all came from a man aged 18 to 30 in good health. Some clones in this sample may be carry-over from other donors' samples. Each CDR3 is given with its conserved first and last residue. The D gene is left open where the match is weak. Some rows mark clone size as missing; the rest say once, few, many or name a class of expanded clone.

j_gene	abundance	d_gene	v_gene	CDR3nt	CDR3aa
TRBJ1-1	-	-	TRBV19	TGTGCCAGTAGCAACCCCGGACCCGCGAACACTGAAGCTTTCTTT	CASSNPGPANTEAFF
TRBJ1-4	-	-	TRBV5-1	TGCGCCAGCAGGACAGCAACTAATGAAAAACTGTTTTTT	CASRTATNEKLFF
TRBJ2-7	-	-	TRBV15	TGTGCCACCAGCAGGGGACCTGGGGGCGAGCAGTACTTC	CATSRGPGGEQYF
TRBJ1-5	-	TRBD1	TRBV18	TGTGCCAGCTCACCACCGACAGGGCCGGGGAGCAATCAGCCCCAGCATTTT	CASSPPTGPGSNQPQHF
TRBJ2-5	-	-	TRBV14	TGTGCCAGCAGCCAAGATTCGACTAACCAAGAGACCCAGTACTTC	CASSQDSTNQETQYF
TRBJ2-3	-	-	TRBV28	TGTGCCAGCCGGAGCACAGATACGCAGTATTTT	CASRSTDTQYF
TRBJ2-5	-	TRBD2	TRBV5-6	TGTGCCAGCAGCCATACACGACTAGCGGGAGGGCCAAGGGTAGAGACCCAGTACTTC	CASSHTRLAGGPRVETQYF
TRBJ2-7	-	TRBD1	TRBV4-1	TGCGCCAGCAGCCGGATTGGACAGGGGGCGGCCGAGCAGTACTTC	CASSRIGQGAAEQYF
TRBJ1-1	-	-	TRBV6-1	TGTGCCAGCAGAAAAGGGGTTCCTGAAGCTTTCTTT	CASRKGVPEAFF
TRBJ1-2	-	-	TRBV7-9	TGTGCCAGCAGCTTAGAGCTGGCGCGGGGGAACTATGGCTACACCTTC	CASSLELARGNYGYTF
TRBJ1-2	-	-	TRBV7-2	TGTGCCAGCAGCTTATTTTACCAATCCGGTGGCTACACCTTC	CASSLFYQSGGYTF
TRBJ1-2	once	-	TRBV20-1	TGCAGTGCTATCGCTATCTATGGCTACACCTTC	CSAIAIYGYTF
TRBJ2-7	-	TRBD2	TRBV27	TGTGCCAGCAGTTTGCTGGCGGGAGGGTCCTACGAGCAGTACTTC	CASSLLAGGSYEQYF
TRBJ2-3	once	TRBD2	TRBV15	TGTGCCACCAGCAGACTTAGCGGGAGAGTGGCAGATACGCAGTATTTT	CATSRLSGRVADTQYF
TRBJ2-3	-	-	TRBV9	TGTGCCAGCAGCTTAGACCCGTCCACAGATACGCAGTATTTT	CASSLDPSTDTQYF
TRBJ1-1	-	-	TRBV7-3	TGTGCCAGCAGCTTAACGCTGGGTTTGGAAAACACTGAAGCTTTCTTT	CASSLTLGLENTEAFF
TRBJ1-3	-	-	TRBV7-9	TGTGCCAGCAGCCCGGACAGACCATCTGGAAACACCATATATTTT	CASSPDRPSGNTIYF
TRBJ2-3	-	TRBD2	TRBV9	TGTGCCAGCAGCGTTACTAGCGGGAGGGCCGGACGCACAGATACGCAGTATTTT	CASSVTSGRAGRTDTQYF
TRBJ2-5	-	TRBD1	TRBV5-1	TGCGCCAGCAGCCGCGGGACAGGAAACCAAGAGACCCAGTACTTC	CASSRGTGNQETQYF
TRBJ2-7	-	TRBD1	TRBV4-1	TGCGCCAGCAGCCTTCTCCGGGACAGCTCCTACGAGCAGTACTTC	CASSLLRDSSYEQYF
TRBJ1-4	-	-	TRBV19	TGTGCCAGTAGTTCCGCCGGCCTCCACAATGAAAAACTGTTTTTT	CASSSAGLHNEKLFF
TRBJ2-1	-	-	TRBV28	TGTGCCGCTGGGTACAATGAGCAGTTCTTC	CAAGYNEQFF
TRBJ2-5	-	-	TRBV19	TGTGCCAGTAGTATCCGGGGGAGTGTCGAGACCCAGTACTTC	CASSIRGSVETQYF
TRBJ2-7	-	-	TRBV4-2	TGTGCCAGCAGCCTAACAGCGGCCCTCTACGAGCAGTACTTC	CASSLTAALYEQYF
TRBJ1-5	-	TRBD1	TRBV6-1	TGTGCCAGCAGTGTCGGACAGGGACTAGGTCAGCCCCAGCATTTT	CASSVGQGLGQPQHF
TRBJ1-5	-	-	TRBV21-1	TGTGCCAGCAGCAAGACGATAAAGGGAACAGGGGGGCGTCAGCCCCAGCATTTT	CASSKTIKGTGGRQPQHF
TRBJ1-1	few	-	TRBV7-9	TGTGCCAGCAGCTTAATCCCGAGCAGCACTGAAGCTTTCTTT	CASSLIPSSTEAFF
TRBJ2-5	once	-	TRBV19	TGTGCCAGTAGTGCCCCCAGGGGGGTCGAAGAGACCCAGTACTTC	CASSAPRGVEETQYF
TRBJ2-2	-	-	TRBV10-3	TGTGCCATCAGTGACCTATTGTCGAACACCGGGGAGCTGTTTTTT	CAISDLLSNTGELFF
TRBJ2-2	-	-	TRBV28	TGTGCCAGCAGTCCGGCTGCTGGCGGAACGACCGGGGAGCTGTTTTTT	CASSPAAGGTTGELFF
TRBJ2-2	-	-	TRBV7-6	TGTGCCAGCAGCTTCGCGAACACCGGGGAGCTGTTTTTT	CASSFANTGELFF
TRBJ2-7	-	-	TRBV7-3	TGTGCCAGCAGCTATGGCTCGGACTCCTACGAGCAGTACTTC	CASSYGSDSYEQYF
TRBJ2-1	-	TRBD1	TRBV28	TGTGCCAGCAGTCCTCGGGGCAGGGGGAAGGATGAGCAGTTCTTC	CASSPRGRGKDEQFF
TRBJ2-3	-	-	TRBV5-1	TGCGCCAGCAGCTTCCCGGGAGATACGCAGTATTTT	CASSFPGDTQYF
TRBJ2-3	-	-	TRBV6-1	TGTGCCAGCAGTGAAGGAAAGTCCCGAGCCCCCACAGATACGCAGTATTTT	CASSEGKSRAPTDTQYF
TRBJ2-3	-	-	TRBV15	TGTGCCACCAGCAGAGGGCAGAGCACAGATACGCAGTATTTT	CATSRGQSTDTQYF
TRBJ2-1	-	-	TRBV4-3	TGCGCCAGCAGCCCTTGGGGTGGTGAGCAGTTCTTC	CASSPWGGEQFF
TRBJ2-1	-	-	TRBV6-6	TGTGCCAGCAGGAGGGTGGCGGACAATGAGCAGTTCTTC	CASRRVADNEQFF
TRBJ2-2	-	TRBD1	TRBV7-3	TGTGCCAGCAGCTTAATGGGGGACAGGGCCACCGGGGAGCTGTTTTTT	CASSLMGDRATGELFF
TRBJ2-2	-	-	TRBV28	TGTGCCAGCAGTTTCTTGGGCTCGAACACCGGGGAGCTGTTTTTT	CASSFLGSNTGELFF
TRBJ2-5	-	-	TRBV5-6	TGTGCCAGCATCAAGAGGGGGGGAGAGACCCAGTACTTC	CASIKRGGETQYF
TRBJ2-7	-	-	TRBV6-1	TGTGCCACCACTTTACAGGCGGGGCCCTACGAGCAGTACTTC	CATTLQAGPYEQYF
TRBJ2-1	-	-	TRBV21-1	TGTGCCAGCAGCAAAGGATCGTTACCATGTTGCTACAATGAGCAGTTCTTC	CASSKGSLPCCYNEQFF
TRBJ1-3	-	-	TRBV28	TGTGCCAGCAGACAGGGCGTTAGGTCTCTGTCTGGAAACACCATATATTTT	CASRQGVRSLSGNTIYF
TRBJ1-4	once	-	TRBV5-4	TGTGCCAGCAGCTTGGCGGGGATGACGACTAATGAAAAACTGTTTTTT	CASSLAGMTTNEKLFF
TRBJ2-7	-	TRBD1	TRBV18	TGTGCCAGCTCACCGGGGACAGGGGGCATGAGCGAGCAGTACTTC	CASSPGTGGMSEQYF
TRBJ2-3	-	-	TRBV4-1	TGCGCCAGCAGCCAACCCGCTAGCGCGCCCACAGATACGCAGTATTTT	CASSQPASAPTDTQYF
TRBJ2-1	once	TRBD2	TRBV7-2	TGTGCCAGCAGCTTAGCGCGGCTAGCGGGAGGGAGTGAGCAGTTCTTC	CASSLARLAGGSEQFF
TRBJ1-2	-	-	TRBV4-1	TGCGCCAGCAGCCCACAATCTGGCGGGCCCCTTCGGTATGGCTACACCTTC	CASSPQSGGPLRYGYTF
TRBJ2-7	-	-	TRBV5-1	TGCGCCAGCAGCTCCCGTGGAGGGGGTAACCACGAGCAGTACTTC	CASSSRGGGNHEQYF
TRBJ2-2	-	TRBD1	TRBV10-3	TGTGCCATCAGTGAGCCGGGACAGGGGGCGGCAAGGACCGGGGAGCTGTTTTTT	CAISEPGQGAARTGELFF
TRBJ1-1	-	-	TRBV19	TGTGCCAGTAGGAGGAACACTGAAGCTTTCTTT	CASRRNTEAFF